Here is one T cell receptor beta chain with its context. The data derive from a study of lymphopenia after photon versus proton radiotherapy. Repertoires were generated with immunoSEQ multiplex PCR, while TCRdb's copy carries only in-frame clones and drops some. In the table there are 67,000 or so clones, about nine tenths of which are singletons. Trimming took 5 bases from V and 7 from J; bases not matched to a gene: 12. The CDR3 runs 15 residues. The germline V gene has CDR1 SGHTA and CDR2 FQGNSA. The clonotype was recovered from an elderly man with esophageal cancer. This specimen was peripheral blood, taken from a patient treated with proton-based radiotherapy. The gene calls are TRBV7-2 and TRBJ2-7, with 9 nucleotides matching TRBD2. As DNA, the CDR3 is TGTGCCAGCAGCGCCCACCCGACTAGCGGAACGGAGCAGTACTTC. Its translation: CASSAHPTSGTEQYF.